This passage covers 5 T cell receptor beta chains from one sample sequenced in a study of cytomegalovirus exposure and HLA in healthy donors. PCR primers comprised 60 Vbeta and 13 Jbeta primers. Libraries were prepared by immunoSEQ multiplex PCR; TCRdb keeps only in-frame clonotypes and omits some of them. This table lists tens of thousands of clones. Sequencing input: PBMCs. These receptors were obtained from a female donor in good health and CMV-seropositive.

The chain is built from TRBV5-1 and TRBJ2-5, with 8 bases that match TRBD2. The V and J ends lost 7 bases and 4 bases, in that order; junction bases with no gene match: 6. Germline CDR1 SGHRS, CDR2 YFSETQ. There are 13 residues in the CDR3. The CDR3 loop reads CASREAGVETQYF. The CDR3 DNA reads as TGCGCCAGCCGAGAAGCGGGAGTAGAGACCCAGTACTTC.

The rearrangement joins TRBV18 to TRBJ2-7; weak D call: TRBD1 (7 bases). Germline CDR1 reads KGHSH; CDR2 reads LQKENI. This CDR3 comprises 14 residues. Trimming cost V 4 bases and J 1 base, with 11 bases left between them. The CDR3 reads CASSRDSGSYEQYF. CDR3 bases: TGTGCCAGCTCACGGGACAGCGGGTCCTACGAGCAGTACTTC.

The chain uses TRBV6-8 and TRBJ2-5; 8 bases line up with TRBD2. The CDR3 is 15 residues long. Germline CDR1 and CDR2: MNHGY and SAAAGT. Losses at the gene ends were 0 bases for V and 4 bases for J; bases not matched to a gene: 4. CDR3 in DNA: TGTGCCAGCAGTTACTCGACGGCGGGGGGAGAGACCCAGTACTTC. Translation: CASSYSTAGGETQYF.

This chain links TRBV7-9 with TRBJ1-2; 7 bases are a match to TRBD1. The CDR3 extends over 15 amino acids. CDR1 and CDR2 (germline): SEHNR, FQNEAQ (reference sequence). The V segment lost 5 bases and the J segment 1 base; nucleotides outside the gene matches: 7. CDR3 bases: TGTGCCAGCAGCCCGTGGGACAGATTTAACTATGGCTACACCTTC. Translation gives CASSPWDRFNYGYTF.

This chain uses TRBV10-1 with TRBJ2-3; 7 positions agree with TRBD2. Losses at the gene ends were 6 bases for V and 4 bases for J; bases not matched to a gene: 10. The CDR3 is made up of 15 amino acids. Germline values: CDR1 WNHNN, CDR2 SYGVQD (reference sequence). CDR3 loop: CASRDREALPDTQYF. As DNA, the CDR3 is TGCGCCAGCAGGGACCGGGAGGCCTTGCCAGATACGCAGTATTTT.